This T cell receptor (beta chain) was captured by sequencing in a study of identifying expanded T cells in peripheral blood. Germline V gene sequence: CDR1 SGHVS, CDR2 FNYEAQ. Trimming stripped 2 bases from V and 5 bases from J, with 10 bases between. This CDR3 comprises 13 residues. Repertoires were generated with immunoSEQ multiplex PCR, while TCRdb's copy carries only in-frame clones and drops some. Here the sample spans approximately 97,000 clones, around 89% being singletons. As for this clone: This sample also contains other DNA sequences that code for the same CDR3.

The source of this sequence is a person aged 18 to 75 in good health. V is TRBV7-6 and J is TRBJ2-7; TRBD1 might be the D (6 bases). The specimen was blood. CDR3: CASSLTGRDEQYF. CDR3 bases: TGTGCCAGCAGCTTAACAGGGCGGGACGAGCAGTACTTC.